This T cell receptor (beta chain) stems from a study of regulatory T cells in long-lasting Graves disease. Study outcomes and limitations: Peripheral blood alone, not thyroid tissue, underwent study.

Through Arm-PCR of CDR3 regions and iRepertoire HTBI primers, TCR beta libraries were built. TCRdb recomputed calls from the multiplex PCR reads with MiXCR, one row per CDR3 protein. The data show roughly 360,000 distinct CDR3 sequences, about 10% seen once. This clonotype has just a few counts. Its antigen is currently unknown. V shed 0 bases, J shed 1 base, and the junction held 11 bases outside the gene matches. Germline V gives CDR1 MDHEN, CDR2 SYDVKM. The CDR3 extends over 19 amino acids. As to time point: newly diagnosed GD, antithyroid drugs for less than 3 months. Researchers made the TCR library from RNA that was extracted from PBMCs. This sample was also put to use in a study of T cells in Graves' hyperthyroidism and ophthalmopathy. This second report adds: The HTBI set primed first-round TCR CDR3 RT-PCR.

This rearrangement joins TRBV28 to TRBJ2-3; 9 nucleotides align to TRBD1. The receptor was derived from a woman aged 18 to 35 with Graves disease. The sample was peripheral blood mononuclear cells (PBMCs), taken at new diagnosis, from a patient treated with antithyroid drugs. DNA for the CDR3: TGTGCCAGCAGTTTATGGTACGACCGGGACAGGGACCGCACAGATACGCAGTATTTT. This sequence encodes CASSLWYDRDRDRTDTQYF. Full variable domain (missing parts from reference TRBV28 and TRBJ2-3): DVKVTQSSRYLVKRTGEKVFLECVQDMDHENMFWYRQDPGLGLRLIYFSYDVKMKEKGDIPEGYSVSREKKERFSLILESASTNQTSMYLCASSLWYDRDRDRTDTQYFGPGTRLTVL.